This is a list of T cell receptor beta chains from one sample in a study of CD8+CD57+ T cells in acquired aplastic anemia. TCRdb itself ran the reads through MiXCR, one entry per CDR3 protein. The data show about 190,000 distinct CDR3 sequences, roughly half seen once. Sequenced input: sorted CD4+, CD8+, or CD8+CD57+ T cells (not recorded which) from PBMCs. All receptors derive from a human donor in good health, serving as a control. The CDR3 runs from the conserved cysteine through the conserved F or W. A D gene is named only where the DNA matches it firmly. Rows give clone size only sometimes, using once, few, many, or a class for an expanded clone.

cdr3_nt | cdr3_aa | j_call | d_call | v_call | clone_size
TGTGCCAGCAGCCCGCGTCAGGGTGGGGACGAGCAGTACTTC | CASSPRQGGDEQYF | TRBJ2-7 | NA | TRBV7-2 | many
TGTGCCAGCAGTTTAAGACAGGGGTGGAGGAATTCACCCCTCCACTTT | CASSLRQGWRNSPLHF | TRBJ1-6 | TRBD1 | TRBV27 | many
TGTGCCAGCAGCTTACTCCCGGAGAATTCACCCCTCCACTTT | CASSLLPENSPLHF | TRBJ1-6 | NA | TRBV7-2 | NA
TGTGCCAGCAGCTTGGGACCCCCACAGGACTACGAGCAGTACTTC | CASSLGPPQDYEQYF | TRBJ2-7 | NA | TRBV5-5 | NA
TGCAGTGCTAGAGATGGACGGAACTCTGGAAACACCATATATTTT | CSARDGRNSGNTIYF | TRBJ1-3 | NA | TRBV20-1 | NA
TGTGCCAGCTTACCACGGGGCAGGCGATACGAGCAGTACTTC | CASLPRGRRYEQYF | TRBJ2-7 | NA | TRBV2 | NA
TGTGCCACCAGTGATACTAGCGGGGGCAGCACCGGGGAGCTGTTTTTT | CATSDTSGGSTGELFF | TRBJ2-2 | TRBD2 | TRBV24-1 | NA
TGTGCCACCAGAAATAACGTAAAGAATGAGCAGTTCTTC | CATRNNVKNEQFF | TRBJ2-1 | NA | TRBV24-1 | NA
TGTGCCAGTAGTATTCGGGGGGGCCGGGAGACCCAGTACTTC | CASSIRGGRETQYF | TRBJ2-5 | TRBD2 | TRBV7-9 | NA
TGTGCCAGTAGTACCAGGGGGCTGGGCGCTGAAGCTCTCTTT | CASSTRGLGAEALF | TRBJ1-1 | TRBD1 | TRBV19 | NA
TGTGCCAGTAGTATCTCGGGAACCCACAATGAGCAGTTCTTC | CASSISGTHNEQFF | TRBJ2-1 | NA | TRBV19 | NA
TGCGCCAGCAGTGAGTCGACGGGAGTTCTCGAGCAGTACTTC | CASSESTGVLEQYF | TRBJ2-7 | NA | TRBV10-2 | few
TGTGCCAGCAGCTTACGACAGGGGCTCAACACTGAAGCTTTCTTT | CASSLRQGLNTEAFF | TRBJ1-1 | TRBD1 | TRBV7-2 | NA
TGTGCCAGCAGCTTCCTGACTAGCGGGGGGCCGAGCTCCTACGAGCAGTACTTC | CASSFLTSGGPSSYEQYF | TRBJ2-7 | TRBD2 | TRBV7-2 | NA
TGTGCCAGCAGTGAAGGGGATTTCGGCGGCTACACCTTC | CASSEGDFGGYTF | TRBJ1-2 | NA | TRBV25-1 | many
TGTGCCAGCAGCGCCGGACTAGCGGGGGGCTACAATGAGCAGTTCTTC | CASSAGLAGGYNEQFF | TRBJ2-1 | TRBD2 | TRBV5-4 | NA
TGTGCCATCAGTGTTGGACTAGCGAACTACAATGAGCAGTTCTTC | CAISVGLANYNEQFF | TRBJ2-1 | TRBD2 | TRBV10-3 | NA
TGTGCCAGTAGTATAGTACCGTCGGGGGGTGACACCGGGGAGCTGTTTTTT | CASSIVPSGGDTGELFF | TRBJ2-2 | TRBD2 | TRBV19 | many
TGTGCCAGTAGAGACTACGGGAATTCACCCCTCCACTTT | CASRDYGNSPLHF | TRBJ1-6 | NA | TRBV19 | once
TGTGCCAGCCTCACCGTGGGGGGTAGTAGCTCCTACGAGCAGTACTTC | CASLTVGGSSSYEQYF | TRBJ2-7 | NA | TRBV6-6 | NA
TGTGCCAGCAGTGAAGGGCAGAGGAACACTCTCTTT | CASSEGQRNTLF | TRBJ1-1 | NA | TRBV2 | NA
TGTGCCAGTCGGGACAGGGGATACAATGAGCAGTTCTTC | CASRDRGYNEQFF | TRBJ2-1 | TRBD1 | TRBV19 | NA
TGTGCCAGCAGCTTCGCTCGCTCCGACGGCTACACCTTC | CASSFARSDGYTF | TRBJ1-2 | NA | TRBV7-2 | NA
TGTGCCAGCAGTAAAGACAGGGTCTCGCCTGAAGCTTTCTTT | CASSKDRVSPEAFF | TRBJ1-1 | TRBD1 | TRBV6-2/TRBV6-3 | many
TGTGCCTGGGGGTTTGGACAAGGTCAGCCCCAGCATTTT | CAWGFGQGQPQHF | TRBJ1-5 | NA | TRBV29-1 | few
TGCAGTGCGGCCGACCCCGGTTCACCCCTCCACTTT | CSAADPGSPLHF | TRBJ1-6 | NA | TRBV20-1 | NA
TGCGCCAGCAGCCAAGAGAGGAGCGGGAACCTCCAAGAGACCCAGTACTTC | CASSQERSGNLQETQYF | TRBJ2-5 | TRBD2 | TRBV4-1 | many
TGCGCCAGCAGTCCGGGTGCGGGGGCAACCGGGGAGCTGTTTTTT | CASSPGAGATGELFF | TRBJ2-2 | NA | TRBV5-1 | once
TGTGCCAGCAGCTTAGGCCGACAGGGAGGGTTTGAAAAACTGTTTTTT | CASSLGRQGGFEKLFF | TRBJ1-4 | TRBD1 | TRBV7-9 | NA
TGTGCCAGCAGCTCGTTACAGGGTGGGACTGAAGCTTTCTTT | CASSSLQGGTEAFF | TRBJ1-1 | NA | TRBV11-2 | NA
TGTGCCAGTAGTATCTCGGGACGGACTTTAGAGGGCGATACGCAGTATTTT | CASSISGRTLEGDTQYF | TRBJ2-3 | NA | TRBV19 | NA
TGTGCCAGCAGCTTGGCTCCATTGGAAAAACTGTTTTTT | CASSLAPLEKLFF | TRBJ1-4 | NA | TRBV5-8 | many
TGTGCCAGCAGTTACTCTGGGGGGTCCCTAAGCGGAGATACGCAGTATTTT | CASSYSGGSLSGDTQYF | TRBJ2-3 | NA | TRBV6-1 | NA
TGTGCCAGTAGACATGGGGGGACAGACGACTACGAGCAGTACTTC | CASRHGGTDDYEQYF | TRBJ2-7 | NA | TRBV19 | NA
TGTGCCACCAGTGATTTGGCTAGCGGGGGGGCAAATGAGCAGTTCTTC | CATSDLASGGANEQFF | TRBJ2-1 | TRBD2 | TRBV24-1 | NA
TGTGCCAGCAGTTTTAACGCTGCGAACACTGAAGCTTTCTTT | CASSFNAANTEAFF | TRBJ1-1 | NA | TRBV12-3/TRBV12-4 | many
TGTGCCAGCAGTTCCGGGGGGGGCGCGAGGGAGCAGTACTTC | CASSSGGGAREQYF | TRBJ2-7 | TRBD2 | TRBV27 | many
TGTGCCAGTAGTATCGGGGGTGAGGCTTTCTTT | CASSIGGEAFF | TRBJ1-1 | NA | TRBV19 | NA
TGTGCCAGCAGTTACTCGGGGTCTAGCGGGGGAGATCGTAAGCAGTTCTTC | CASSYSGSSGGDRKQFF | TRBJ2-1 | TRBD2 | TRBV6-2/TRBV6-3 | few
TGTGCCACCAGCAGAGTACGGCTTCCGGGCTATGGCTACACCTTC | CATSRVRLPGYGYTF | TRBJ1-2 | NA | TRBV15 | few
TGTGCCAGCAGGCGCTATAGCAATCAGCCCCAGCATTTT | CASRRYSNQPQHF | TRBJ1-5 | NA | TRBV6-5 | many
TGTGCCAGCAGTTTATGGGGTTATGGCACTGAAGCTTTCTTT | CASSLWGYGTEAFF | TRBJ1-1 | NA | TRBV28 | NA
TGTGCCAGCAGTCCGGGACCCCCGAACCGCCCATACGAGCAGTACTTC | CASSPGPPNRPYEQYF | TRBJ2-7 | NA | TRBV6-5 | many
TGCATATCCGGGGACATTTATGGCTACACCTTC | CISGDIYGYTF | TRBJ1-2 | NA | TRBV29-1 | many
TGTGCCAGTAGTGTCCTGGTACGTGACACTGAAGCTTTCTTT | CASSVLVRDTEAFF | TRBJ1-1 | NA | TRBV19 | NA
TGCAGTGCTGAAACAGGGTCCTACGAGCAGTACTTC | CSAETGSYEQYF | TRBJ2-7 | NA | TRBV20-1 | NA
TGCAGCGCGGGGGGCCAGGACACCGGGGAGCTGTTTTTT | CSAGGQDTGELFF | TRBJ2-2 | NA | TRBV29-1 | once
TGCGCCAGCAGCCTAGATCGCGGAACAGTGGCTGGCTACACCTTC | CASSLDRGTVAGYTF | TRBJ1-2 | NA | TRBV7-9 | NA
TGTGCCACCAGTGATTTGCTGGGCGAGCAGTACTTC | CATSDLLGEQYF | TRBJ2-7 | NA | TRBV24-1 | NA
TGTGCCAGCAGCTGGACAGGGGCGACTAGCACAGATACGCAGTATTTT | CASSWTGATSTDTQYF | TRBJ2-3 | TRBD1 | TRBV7-9 | few